The clone carrying this T cell receptor (beta chain) has just a few counts. Treatment: randomized to nivolumab then ipilimumab (arm A) or the reverse (arm B). Patients had received no earlier DNA-damaging chemotherapy. Sorted cells were live CD3+CD8+, lacking CD19 and CD56, from PBMCs. The source of the sample is a study of sequential checkpoint blockade in melanoma. TCRdb keeps only in-frame clones here, not all; method: immunoSEQ multiplex PCR. The table has over 10,000 clones, approximately 68% seen once. This sample comprised CD8+ T cells sorted from blood (inferred from file names), obtained from a patient given nivolumab and ipilimumab in sequence. This TCR was sampled from a human donor with melanoma.

CDR3 sequence reads: CASSQVSKGMENTEAFF. The CDR3 DNA reads TGTGCCAGCAGCCAAGTTTCAAAGGGGATGGAGAACACTGAAGCTTTCTTT. The V call is TRBV4-2, the J call TRBJ1-1; D possibly corresponds to TRBD1 (5 bases). The CDR3 runs to 17 residues. Germline V gene lookup returns CDR1 LGHNA and CDR2 YNFKEQ. Trimming pared 1 base from V and 1 base from J, leaving 16 bases between.